A single sample gave rise to the 14 T cell receptor beta chains below, sequenced in a study of blood T cell repertoires in COVID-19 (TCRdb year 2020). The library was built by means of the immunoSEQ multiplex PCR assay. TCRdb stores this immuneACCESS table with in-frame sequences only. Part of the clones is absent; in the studies checked, under half of the shortfall reflects unresolved V genes, and no reason is known for the rest. In this sample the table shows 25,000 to 30,000 clones, almost 90% of which occur a single time. Roughly 16% of the sample belongs to the ten largest clones. Sample: peripheral blood. Receptors originate from a man in his sixties or seventies with acute or convalescent COVID-19.

The CDR3 DNA follows: TGTGCCATCAGTGAGCGGGAGGACCTAGATACGCAGTATTTT. It encodes CAISEREDLDTQYF. The chain joins TRBV10-3 to TRBJ2-3; TRBD2 agrees at 7 bases. Germline V gene data show CDR1 as ENHRY and CDR2 as SYGVKD. J lost 5 bases, V lost 2 bases, and 4 bases had no gene match. This CDR3 region has 14 residues.

The CDR3 nucleotides read TGCGCCAGCAGCTTGGACAGTCCTGAAAAACTGTTTTTT. Translated: CASSLDSPEKLFF. The rearrangement joins TRBV5-1 to TRBJ1-4, with unresolved D. The germline CDR1 and CDR2 sequences are SGHRS and YFSETQ. The CDR3 is made up of 13 amino acids. V lost 0 bases to trimming and J lost 7 bases, with 7 bases between them.

The chain has TRBV29-1 and TRBJ2-6; D is undetermined. Per germline, CDR1 SQVTM and CDR2 ANQGSEA. Trimming removed 7 bases from V and 3 bases from J, with 13 bases in between. This CDR3 is 14 amino acids long. The CDR3 coding sequence is TGCAGCGCTCGTTCGGGTAATGGGGCCAACGTCCTGACTTTC. It specifies CSARSGNGANVLTF.

The chain links TRBV11-2 to TRBJ2-3; D may be TRBD2 (6 bases). The CDR3 is made up of 17 amino acids. V was clipped by 0 bases and J by 0 bases, with 13 bases between them. Germline CDR1 is SGHAT and CDR2 is FQNNGV. CDR3 residues: CASSLDYRRGSTDTQYF. In DNA, the CDR3 is TGTGCCAGCAGCTTAGATTATCGGCGGGGTAGCACAGATACGCAGTATTTT.

This chain links TRBV11-2 with TRBJ2-7, with D maybe TRBD1 (5 bases). Trimming took 5 bases from V and 1 from J, leaving 15 bases between them. CDR1 SGHAT and CDR2 FQNNGV come from the germline V gene. This CDR3 spans 15 amino acids. DNA for the CDR3: TGTGCCAGCAGCAAACCATCTACAGGATCCTACGAGCAGTACTTC. Encoded protein: CASSKPSTGSYEQYF.

J is TRBJ2-7 and V is TRBV18, with 7 bases aligning to TRBD1. J lost 4 bases, V lost 0 bases, and 6 bases had no gene match. The CDR3 extends over 15 amino acids. Germline V gene lookup returns CDR1 KGHSH and CDR2 LQKENI. The CDR3 DNA reads TGTGCCAGCTCACCACCCACAGGGGCCGAGTACGAGCAGTACTTC. Its protein product is CASSPPTGAEYEQYF.

This chain joins TRBV18 and TRBJ2-7; possibly TRBD2 for D (7 bases). Germline V gene data show CDR1 as KGHSH and CDR2 as LQKENI. The germline V and J ends were trimmed by 0 bases and 0 bases, with 18 bases remaining between them. The CDR3 consists of 18 residues. This CDR3 reads CASSPPTSQGTDSYEQYF. Written as DNA, the CDR3 is TGTGCCAGCTCACCACCGACTAGCCAGGGGACGGACTCCTACGAGCAGTACTTC.

The J gene is TRBJ2-7, the V gene TRBV6-5; D call uncertain. Germline V lookup: CDR1 MNHEY, CDR2 SVGAGI. The V gene lost 8 bases and the J gene lost 4 bases, with 15 bases spanning the gap. This CDR3 has 13 residues. CDR3 sequence reads: CASGVGIRYEQYF. The CDR3 nucleotides read TGTGCCAGCGGAGTAGGCATACGGTACGAGCAGTACTTC.

The chain has TRBV2 and TRBJ2-1; unclear D gene. The CDR3 length is 13 residues. Germline CDR1 and CDR2: SNHLY and FYNNEI. Trimming took 0 bases from V and 8 from J, leaving 8 bases between them. CDR3 sequence (DNA): TGTGCCAGCAGTGAAGCCAGGCTGGATGAGCAGTTCTTC. It is translated as CASSEARLDEQFF. The variable domain in full, with the rest retrieved from reference TRBV2 and TRBJ2-1, is EPEVTQTPSHQVTQMGQEVILRCVPISNHLYFYWYRQILGQKVEFLVSFYNNEISEKSEIFDDQFSVERPDGSNFTLKIRSTKLEDSAMYFCASSEARLDEQFFGPGTRLTVL.

The V and J genes are TRBV2 and TRBJ2-1; 8 bases match TRBD2. The CDR3 contains 15 residues. The V segment lost 3 bases and the J segment 6 bases; nucleotides outside the gene matches: 7. Germline V gene lookup returns CDR1 SNHLY and CDR2 FYNNEI. DNA for the CDR3: TGTGCCAGCAGTGATAATCGGGAGGGCCTCAATGAGCAGTTCTTC. This translates into CASSDNREGLNEQFF.

The chain joins TRBV14 to TRBJ2-2, with no clear D. Germline V gives CDR1 SGHDN, CDR2 FVKESK. The CDR3 is 14 amino acids. Deletions cut 3 bases from V and 3 bases from J, with 8 bases between. This CDR3 is CASSHVIDTGELFF. DNA for the CDR3: TGTGCCAGCAGCCATGTTATTGACACCGGGGAGCTGTTTTTT. Combining the CDR3 with reference TRBV14 and TRBJ2-2 gives the whole variable domain EAGVTQFPSHSVIEKGQTVTLRCDPISGHDNLYWYRRVMGKEIKFLLHFVKESKQDESGMPNNRFLAERTGGTYSTLKVQPAELEDSGVYFCASSHVIDTGELFFGEGSRLTVL.

Only one count was recorded for this clone. The genes are TRBV4-3 and TRBJ2-1; 9 nucleotides align to TRBD2. This CDR3 spans 18 amino acids. The V segment lost 4 bases and the J segment 0 bases; nucleotides outside the gene matches: 10. Germline V gene lookup returns CDR1 LGHNA and CDR2 YSLEER. The DNA for the CDR3 is TGCGCCAGCAGCCGTACCCAGGGTAGCGGGAGCTCCTACAATGAGCAGTTCTTC. Protein: CASSRTQGSGSSYNEQFF.

The chain combines TRBV7-3 with TRBJ2-7, with 8 bases identical to TRBD1. With 1 base clipped from V and 5 bases from J, the junction kept 13 bases outside the gene matches. CDR3 length: 17 amino acids. Germline loops: CDR1 SGHTA, CDR2 FQGTGA. CDR3 nucleotides: TGTGCCAGCAGCTTAAGGGCCGGACAGGGAATACTCCACGAGCAGTACTTC. Its protein is CASSLRAGQGILHEQYF.

The chain uses TRBV29-1 and TRBJ1-2; a weak D match, TRBD1 (6 bases). The germline V gene encodes CDR1 SQVTM and CDR2 ANQGSEA. This CDR3 is 14 amino acids long. V lost 2 bases to trimming and J lost 4 bases, with 14 bases between them. The CDR3 bases are TGCAGCGTTGAATTACAGGAGACAGGCTATGGCTACACCTTC. This translates into CSVELQETGYGYTF.